This entry concerns a single T cell receptor (beta chain). Clones were sequenced by immunoSEQ multiplex PCR, and TCRdb holds only the in-frame ones, with some missing. This sample has approximately 78,000 clones, with roughly 92% found just once. Germline CDR1 is SGHDN and CDR2 is FVKESK. The CDR3 sequence is 15 residues long. The V gene end was trimmed by 1 base and the J gene end by 2 bases; junction bases not matched to a gene: 4. The record originates from a study of technical replicates of blood from a few donors. The chain has TRBV14 and TRBJ1-2, with 7 bases matching TRBD1. The sequence was obtained from a human donor in good health. Sequenced input: T cells isolated from PBMCs. The CDR3 DNA follows: TGTGCCAGCAGCCAAGCCGGGACAGACAACTATGGCTACACCTTC. It specifies CASSQAGTDNYGYTF.